This passage covers 26 T cell receptor beta chains from one sample sequenced in a study of blood T cell repertoires in COVID-19. The data were produced by immunoSEQ multiplex PCR, yet TCRdb's version contains in-frame clones alone and is incomplete. Of roughly 200,000 clones listed, around three quarters were seen once; the top ten hold 6.5% to 7%. The sample was peripheral blood. The receptors were gathered from a man aged 65 to 85 with active or convalescent COVID-19.

This clone was recorded only once. The J gene is TRBJ2-1, the V gene TRBV4-1, with TRBD2 identical over 9 bases. CDR3 length: 13 amino acids. CDR1 MGHRA and CDR2 YSYEKL come from the germline V gene. The V segment lost 8 bases and the J segment 8 bases; nucleotides outside the gene matches: 7. The CDR3 coding sequence is TGCGCCAGCGGCGGTAGCGGGGGTGATGAGCAGTTCTTC. Translated, it gives CASGGSGGDEQFF.

CDR3 nucleotide sequence: TGTGCCAGCAGTCTCTTAGGCAGGGGGGACCATGGCTACACCTTC. Its protein product is CASSLLGRGDHGYTF. V is TRBV6-5 and J is TRBJ1-2; 7 nucleotides line up with TRBD1. V trimming: 5 bases; J trimming: 6 bases; junction bases outside the gene matches: 12. CDR1 and CDR2 from the germline V gene are MNHEY and SVGAGI. The CDR3 has 15 amino acids.

The sample holds a few counts of this clone. The chain is built from TRBV5-4 and TRBJ1-1; 7 bases line up with TRBD1. This CDR3 region has 13 residues. V shed 5 bases, J shed 5 bases, and the junction held 6 bases outside the gene matches. Germline V lookup: CDR1 SGHNT, CDR2 YYREEE (reference sequence). The CDR3 DNA reads TGTGCCAGCAGTACAGGGGAGGATACTGAAGCTTTCTTT. It yields the protein CASSTGEDTEAFF.

The chain has TRBV5-1 and TRBJ1-4; TRBD1 might be the D (6 bases). Germline-derived CDR1 and CDR2 are SGHRS and YFSETQ. This CDR3 contains 14 residues. V was cut by 4 bases and J by 4 bases, with 11 bases left in between. CDR3 coding DNA: TGCGCCAGCAGCGCCGGACAGAATAATGAAAAACTGTTTTTT. This translates into CASSAGQNNEKLFF. Complete variable domain (other parts from reference TRBV5-1 and TRBJ1-4): KAGVTQTPRYLIKTRGQQVTLSCSPISGHRSVSWYQQTPGQGLQFLFEYFSETQRNKGNFPGRFSGRQFSNSRSEMNVSTLELGDSALYLCASSAGQNNEKLFFGSGTQLSVL.

V is TRBV5-4 and J is TRBJ2-7; D may be TRBD1 (6 bases). CDR3 size: 13 residues. Trimming cost V 9 bases and J 1 base, with 14 bases left between them. Germline V gene sequence: CDR1 SGHNT, CDR2 YYREEE (reference sequence). The CDR3 DNA reads TGTGCCACCAAATCGACAGGATCCTACGAGCAGTACTTC. It specifies CATKSTGSYEQYF.

The rearrangement links TRBV19 to TRBJ1-2, with D tentatively TRBD1 (5 bases). From germline, CDR1 is LNHDA and CDR2 SQIVND (reference sequence). V gave up 1 base and J gave up 8 bases, with 11 bases separating them. The CDR3 sequence is 13 residues long. The CDR3 protein is CASSIAGLGGYTF. CDR3 in DNA: TGTGCCAGTAGTATAGCGGGACTGGGAGGCTACACCTTC.

J is TRBJ1-1 and V is TRBV7-2; D remains unclear. The V end lost 5 bases, the J end lost 1 base, and 8 bases lay between the germline ends. Germline V gene sequence: CDR1 SGHTA, CDR2 FQGNSA. The CDR3 sequence is 13 residues long. CDR3 residues: CASSKQRNTEAFF. CDR3 DNA sequence: TGTGCCAGCAGCAAACAGAGGAACACTGAAGCTTTCTTT.

This chain uses TRBV7-9 with TRBJ2-1; 8 nucleotides line up with TRBD2. V was pared by 4 bases and J by 5 bases, with 7 bases of the junction left unmatched. Germline lookup yields CDR1 SEHNR and CDR2 FQNEAQ (reference sequence). This CDR3 contains 15 residues. CDR3 region: CASSSRGGVNNEQFF. CDR3 DNA: TGTGCCAGCAGCTCTCGGGGGGGCGTCAACAATGAGCAGTTCTTC. The entire variable domain, with the rest obtained from reference TRBV7-9 and TRBJ2-1, is as follows: DTGVSQNPRHKITKRGQNVTFRCDPISEHNRLYWYRQTLGQGPEFLTYFQNEAQLEKSRLLSDRFSAERPKGSFSTLEIQRTEQGDSAMYLCASSSRGGVNNEQFFGPGTRLTVL.

This clone was counted ten times or more. CDR3 region: CASSEVQGSSNTEAFF. The CDR3 DNA reads TGTGCCAGCAGTGAAGTACAGGGGTCCTCTAACACTGAAGCTTTCTTT. This rearrangement joins TRBV2 to TRBJ1-1; TRBD1 matches at 7 bases. The length of the CDR3 is 16 residues. With V trimmed by 1 base and J by 2 bases, 7 bases remained unmatched. Germline CDR1 and CDR2: SNHLY and FYNNEI.

This chain links TRBV7-2 with TRBJ2-7; 7 bases line up with TRBD2. In germline, CDR1 is SGHTA, CDR2 FQGNSA. The CDR3 is made up of 14 amino acids. V lost 5 bases and J lost 3; bases outside the gene matches: 7. CDR3 amino acids: CASSLGLLDYEQYF. CDR3 nucleotides: TGTGCCAGCAGCCTGGGACTACTCGACTACGAGCAGTACTTC.

V and J are TRBV19 and TRBJ2-5; TRBD2 is a possible D gene (6 bases). The V end lost 0 bases, the J end lost 3 bases, and 11 bases lay between the germline ends. The CDR3 is 15 amino acids. Germline V CDR1 and CDR2: LNHDA, SQIVND (reference sequence). CDR3 sequence (DNA): TGTGCCAGTAGTATAGATCTCGCTAGCGAAGAGACCCAGTACTTC. It is translated as CASSIDLASEETQYF.

The rearrangement joins TRBV29-1 to TRBJ2-7; weak D call: TRBD1 (5 bases). The length of the CDR3 is 13 residues. The germline gives CDR1 SQVTM, CDR2 ANQGSEA. V dropped 0 bases and J dropped 2 bases, with 8 bases sitting between them. The chain's CDR3 is CSVEDSGTYEQYF. CDR3 sequence (DNA): TGCAGCGTTGAAGATTCAGGGACCTACGAGCAGTACTTC.

This chain joins TRBV6-5 and TRBJ1-2; D unresolved. This CDR3 is 12 amino acids long. Germline V CDR1 and CDR2: MNHEY, SVGAGI. V was cut by 6 bases and J by 1 base, with 6 bases left in between. The CDR3 sequence: CASSEINYGYTF. The CDR3 coding sequence is TGTGCCAGCAGCGAGATTAACTATGGCTACACCTTC.

This clone was seen more than once but under ten times. The chain's CDR3 is CASSLGAGVLSYEQYF. In DNA form, the CDR3 reads TGTGCCAGCAGCTTGGGGGCAGGGGTCCTTTCCTACGAGCAGTACTTC. The chain couples TRBV5-6 to TRBJ2-7, with D possibly being TRBD1 (6 bases). Trimming took off 0 bases at V and 1 base at J, with 14 bases between the two ends. Germline CDR1 is SGHDT and CDR2 is YYEEEE. This CDR3 is built from 16 residues.

The chain couples TRBV2 to TRBJ2-1; tentatively, D is TRBD2 (5 bases). Germline CDR1 SNHLY, CDR2 FYNNEI. The CDR3 consists of 13 residues. Trimming removed 1 base at V and 6 bases at J, with 7 bases between. CDR3 region: CASSEGRPNEQFF. The CDR3 nucleotides are TGTGCCAGCAGTGAAGGGAGGCCCAATGAGCAGTTCTTC.

The rearrangement uses TRBV6-5 and TRBJ1-1, with 7 bases lining up with TRBD1. This CDR3 has 15 amino acids. Germline assignment: CDR1 MNHEY and CDR2 SVGAGI. The J segment lost 5 bases and the V segment lost 5 bases, leaving 11 bases of the junction unmatched. The CDR3 sequence: CASSRWDSRGTEAFF. The CDR3 DNA sequence: TGTGCCAGCAGTCGTTGGGACAGCCGCGGGACTGAAGCTTTCTTT.

This sequence joins TRBV6-5 and TRBJ2-2; 11 nucleotides match TRBD2. Germline V gene lookup returns CDR1 MNHEY and CDR2 SVGAGI. With V trimmed by 5 bases and J by 7 bases, 6 bases remained unmatched. This CDR3 comprises 15 residues. CDR3: CASSLLAGERGELFF. The DNA for the CDR3 is TGTGCCAGCAGTCTACTAGCGGGAGAACGCGGGGAGCTGTTTTTT.

This sequence joins TRBV6-2 or TRBV6-3 and TRBJ2-3, with D possibly being TRBD1 (7 bases). Trimming pared 4 bases from V and 0 bases from J, leaving 11 bases between. The CDR3 runs to 15 residues. In germline, CDR1 is MNHEY, CDR2 SVGEGT. CDR3 protein: CASSWRDSSTDTQYF. In DNA form, the CDR3 reads TGTGCCAGCAGTTGGCGGGACAGTAGCACAGATACGCAGTATTTT.

The chain carries TRBV6-6 and TRBJ1-5, with 10 bases identical to TRBD1. The CDR3 runs to 14 residues. Germline loops: CDR1 MNHNY, CDR2 SVGAGI (reference sequence). Trimming removed 6 bases from V and 5 bases from J; junction bases left unmatched: 4. The CDR3 DNA follows: TGTGCCAGCAGGCGGACAGGGGGGGATCAGCCCCAGCATTTT. It is translated as CASRRTGGDQPQHF.

This clone has just a few counts. V and J are TRBV18 and TRBJ1-5; D is uncertain. CDR3 length: 15 residues. Germline values: CDR1 KGHSH, CDR2 LQKENI. V lost 2 bases, J lost 3 bases, and 11 bases lay in between. In DNA, the CDR3 is TGTGCCAGCTCACCAAGAGGTAACTCCAATCAGCCCCAGCATTTT. Protein product: CASSPRGNSNQPQHF.

The J gene is TRBJ1-6, the V gene TRBV6-5; D gene uncertain. Germline CDR1 is MNHEY and CDR2 is SVGAGI. The CDR3 runs 15 residues. V lost 8 bases, J lost 6 bases, and 17 bases lay in between. The CDR3, as DNA: TGTGCCAGCGCTCCCCCCCCGGGTCGTAATTCACCCCTCCACTTT. It encodes CASAPPPGRNSPLHF.

The chain is built from TRBV5-1 and TRBJ2-1; 10 nucleotides align to TRBD2. Germline loops: CDR1 SGHRS, CDR2 YFSETQ. The CDR3 covers 16 residues. J lost 2 bases, V lost 4 bases, and 6 bases had no gene match. The CDR3 protein is CASSQLAGLAYNEQFF. CDR3 sequence (DNA): TGCGCCAGCAGCCAACTAGCGGGGTTGGCCTACAATGAGCAGTTCTTC.

V is TRBV18 and J is TRBJ2-5; TRBD2 matches 8 bases. The CDR3 consists of 14 residues. Germline-derived CDR1 and CDR2 are KGHSH and LQKENI. The J segment lost 5 bases and the V segment lost 3 bases, leaving 5 bases of the junction unmatched. The CDR3 loop reads CASSPGRAWETQYF. The CDR3 region has the DNA TGTGCCAGCTCACCCGGGAGGGCCTGGGAGACCCAGTACTTC.

This chain connects TRBV11-3 to TRBJ2-1, with D tentatively TRBD2 (6 bases). V lost 5 bases to trimming and J lost 3 bases, with 14 bases between them. The V gene's germline CDR1 is SGHNT and CDR2 YENEEA. The CDR3 runs to 15 residues. CDR3: CASSQAVGGYNEQFF. DNA of the CDR3: TGTGCCAGCAGCCAGGCAGTGGGAGGCTACAATGAGCAGTTCTTC.

The genes are TRBV7-6 and TRBJ1-2; 9 bases are shared with TRBD1. Per the germline V gene, CDR1 is SGHVS and CDR2 is FNYEAQ. Germline trimming cut 5 bases from V and 8 bases from J; bases unmatched to any gene: 6. The CDR3 sequence is 13 residues long. CDR3 region: CASSPDRGNGYTF. The CDR3 DNA is TGTGCCAGCAGCCCCGACAGGGGGAACGGCTACACCTTC.

The chain links TRBV18 to TRBJ1-2, with a tentative D call TRBD1 (6 bases). This CDR3 is built from 15 residues. Trimming pared 2 bases from V and 2 bases from J, leaving 12 bases between. The germline V gene encodes CDR1 KGHSH and CDR2 LQKENI. CDR3 coding DNA: TGTGCCAGCTCACCAAATGCAGGGGCGAACTATGGCTACACCTTC. It is translated as CASSPNAGANYGYTF.